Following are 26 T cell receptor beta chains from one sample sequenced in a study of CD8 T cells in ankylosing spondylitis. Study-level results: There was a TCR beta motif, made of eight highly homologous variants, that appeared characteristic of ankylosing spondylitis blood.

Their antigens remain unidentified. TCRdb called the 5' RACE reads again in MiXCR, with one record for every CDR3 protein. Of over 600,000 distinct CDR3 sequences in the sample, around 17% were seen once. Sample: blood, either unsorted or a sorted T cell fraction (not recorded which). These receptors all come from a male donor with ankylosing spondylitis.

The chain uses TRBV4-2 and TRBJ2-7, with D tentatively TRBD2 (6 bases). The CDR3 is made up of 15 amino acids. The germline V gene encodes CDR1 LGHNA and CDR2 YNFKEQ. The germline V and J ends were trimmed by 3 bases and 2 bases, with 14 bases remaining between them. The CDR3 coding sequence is TGTGCCAGCAGCCATGGGACCGGGGGTACCTACGAGCAGTACTTC. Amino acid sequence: CASSHGTGGTYEQYF.

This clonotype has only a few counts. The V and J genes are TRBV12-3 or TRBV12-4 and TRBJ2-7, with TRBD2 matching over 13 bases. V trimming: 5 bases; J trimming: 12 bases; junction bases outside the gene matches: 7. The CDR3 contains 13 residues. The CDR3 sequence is CASSQGLAGDRYF. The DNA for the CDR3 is TGTGCCAGCAGTCAAGGACTAGCGGGAGATCGGTACTTC.

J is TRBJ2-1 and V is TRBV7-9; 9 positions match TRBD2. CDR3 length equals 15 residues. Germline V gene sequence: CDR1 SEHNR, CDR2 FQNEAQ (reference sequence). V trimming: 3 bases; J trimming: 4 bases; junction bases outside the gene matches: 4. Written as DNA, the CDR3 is TGTGCCAGCAGCTTCCTAGCGGGGATTTACAATGAGCAGTTCTTC. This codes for CASSFLAGIYNEQFF.

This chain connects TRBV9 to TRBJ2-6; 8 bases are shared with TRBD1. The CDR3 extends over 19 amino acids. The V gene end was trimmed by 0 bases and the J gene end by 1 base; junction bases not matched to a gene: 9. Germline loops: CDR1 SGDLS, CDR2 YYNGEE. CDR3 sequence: CASSVAGQGIRSGANVLTF. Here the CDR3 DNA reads TGTGCCAGCAGCGTAGCCGGACAGGGAATTAGGTCTGGGGCCAACGTCCTGACTTTC.

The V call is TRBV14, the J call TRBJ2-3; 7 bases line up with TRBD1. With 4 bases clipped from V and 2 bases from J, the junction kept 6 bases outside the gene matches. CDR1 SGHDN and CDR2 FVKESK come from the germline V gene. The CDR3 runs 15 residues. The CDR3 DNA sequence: TGTGCCAGCAGCCCCACAGGGGCGGACACAGATACGCAGTATTTT. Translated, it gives CASSPTGADTDTQYF. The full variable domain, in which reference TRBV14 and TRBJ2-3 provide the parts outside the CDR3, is EAGVTQFPSHSVIEKGQTVTLRCDPISGHDNLYWYRRVMGKEIKFLLHFVKESKQDESGMPNNRFLAERTGGTYSTLKVQPAELEDSGVYFCASSPTGADTDTQYFGPGTRLTVL.

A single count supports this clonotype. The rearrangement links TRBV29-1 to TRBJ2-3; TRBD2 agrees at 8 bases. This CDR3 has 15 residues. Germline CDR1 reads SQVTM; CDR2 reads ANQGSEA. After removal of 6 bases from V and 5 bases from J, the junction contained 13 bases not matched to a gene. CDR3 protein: CSVPGRAVWRDTQYF. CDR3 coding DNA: TGCAGCGTCCCCGGGAGGGCCGTCTGGAGAGATACGCAGTATTTT.

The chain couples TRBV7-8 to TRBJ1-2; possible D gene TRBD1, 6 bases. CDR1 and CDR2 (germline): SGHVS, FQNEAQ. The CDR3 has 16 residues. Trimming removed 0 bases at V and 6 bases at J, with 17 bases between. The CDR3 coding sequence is TGTGCCAGCAGCTTAGCTAGGACAGTGGACCTGGATGGCTACACCTTC. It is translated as CASSLARTVDLDGYTF.

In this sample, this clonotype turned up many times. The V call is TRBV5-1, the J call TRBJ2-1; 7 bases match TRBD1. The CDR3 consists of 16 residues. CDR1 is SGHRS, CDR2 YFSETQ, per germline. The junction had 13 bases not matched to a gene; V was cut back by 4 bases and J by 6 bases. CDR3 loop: CASSLPGTEWGNEQFF. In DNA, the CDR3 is TGCGCCAGCAGCCTGCCCGGGACAGAATGGGGCAATGAGCAGTTCTTC. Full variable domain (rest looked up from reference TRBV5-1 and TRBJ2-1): KAGVTQTPRYLIKTRGQQVTLSCSPISGHRSVSWYQQTPGQGLQFLFEYFSETQRNKGNFPGRFSGRQFSNSRSEMNVSTLELGDSALYLCASSLPGTEWGNEQFFGPGTRLTVL.

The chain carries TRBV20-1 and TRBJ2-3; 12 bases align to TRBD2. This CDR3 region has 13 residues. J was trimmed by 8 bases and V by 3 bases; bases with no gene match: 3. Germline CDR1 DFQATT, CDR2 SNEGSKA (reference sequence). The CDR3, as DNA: TGCAGTGCTAGGACTAGCGGGAGTACTACGCAGTATTTT. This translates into CSARTSGSTTQYF.

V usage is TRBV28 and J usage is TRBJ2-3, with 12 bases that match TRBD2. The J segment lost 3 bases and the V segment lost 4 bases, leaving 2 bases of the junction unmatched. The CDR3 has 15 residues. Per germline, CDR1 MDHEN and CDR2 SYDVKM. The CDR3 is CASSSSGRGTDTQYF. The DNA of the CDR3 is TGTGCCAGCAGTTCTAGCGGGAGGGGAACAGATACGCAGTATTTT.

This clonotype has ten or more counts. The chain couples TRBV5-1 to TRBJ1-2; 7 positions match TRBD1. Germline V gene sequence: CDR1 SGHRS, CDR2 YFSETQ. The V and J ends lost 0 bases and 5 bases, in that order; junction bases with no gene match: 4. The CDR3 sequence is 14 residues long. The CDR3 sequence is CASSLGTGRYGYTF. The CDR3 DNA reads TGCGCCAGCAGCTTGGGGACAGGACGGTATGGCTACACCTTC.

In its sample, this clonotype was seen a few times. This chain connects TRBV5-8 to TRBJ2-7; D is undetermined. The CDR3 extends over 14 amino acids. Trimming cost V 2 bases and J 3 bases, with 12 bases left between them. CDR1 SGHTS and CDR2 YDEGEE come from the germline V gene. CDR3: CASSFRLGIYEQYF. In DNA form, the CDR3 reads TGTGCCAGCAGCTTTCGGCTAGGGATCTACGAGCAGTACTTC. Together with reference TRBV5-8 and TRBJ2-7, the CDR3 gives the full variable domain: EAGVTQSPTHLIKTRGQQATLRCSPISGHTSVYWYQQALGLGLQFLLWYDEGEERNRGNFPPRFSGRQFPNYSSELNVNALELEDSALYLCASSFRLGIYEQYFGPGTRLTVT.

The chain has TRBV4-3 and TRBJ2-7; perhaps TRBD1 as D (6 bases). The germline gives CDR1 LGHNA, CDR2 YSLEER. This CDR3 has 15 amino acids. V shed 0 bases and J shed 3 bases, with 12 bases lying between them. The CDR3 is CASSQEWDTYYEQYF. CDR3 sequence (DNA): TGCGCCAGCAGCCAAGAGTGGGACACCTACTACGAGCAGTACTTC.

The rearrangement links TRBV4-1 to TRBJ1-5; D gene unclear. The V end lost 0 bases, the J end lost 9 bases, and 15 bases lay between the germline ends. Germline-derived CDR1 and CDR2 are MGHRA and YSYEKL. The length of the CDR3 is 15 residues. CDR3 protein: CASSQDLRPPLPQHF. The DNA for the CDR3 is TGCGCCAGCAGCCAAGATCTGCGGCCCCCGCTGCCCCAGCATTTT.

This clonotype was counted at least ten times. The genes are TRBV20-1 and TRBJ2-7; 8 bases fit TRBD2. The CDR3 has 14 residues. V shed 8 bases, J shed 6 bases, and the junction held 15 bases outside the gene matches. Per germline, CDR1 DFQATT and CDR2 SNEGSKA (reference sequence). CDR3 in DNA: TGCAGTCCGGGGGGGGGATTAACCTTAGCCGAGCAGTACTTC. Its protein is CSPGGGLTLAEQYF.

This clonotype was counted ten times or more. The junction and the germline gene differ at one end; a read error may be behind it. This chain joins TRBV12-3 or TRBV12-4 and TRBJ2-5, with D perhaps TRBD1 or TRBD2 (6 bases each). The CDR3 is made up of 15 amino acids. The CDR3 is CASSLASGGGETQYF. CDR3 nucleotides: TGTGCTAGCAGCTTAGCGTCCGGGGGCGGAGAGACCCAGTACTTC.

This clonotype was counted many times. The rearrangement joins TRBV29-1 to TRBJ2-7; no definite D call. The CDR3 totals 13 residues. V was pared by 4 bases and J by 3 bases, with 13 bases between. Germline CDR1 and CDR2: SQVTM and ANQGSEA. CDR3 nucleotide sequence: TGCAGCGTTGTGGTAGGGTCTTACTACGAGCAGTACTTC. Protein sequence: CSVVVGSYYEQYF.

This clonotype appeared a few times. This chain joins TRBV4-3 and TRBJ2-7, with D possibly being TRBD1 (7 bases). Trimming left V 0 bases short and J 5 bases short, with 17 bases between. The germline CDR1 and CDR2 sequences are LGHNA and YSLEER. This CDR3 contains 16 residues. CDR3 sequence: CASSQDLGQRADEQYF. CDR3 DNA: TGCGCCAGCAGCCAAGACCTGGGACAGCGGGCCGACGAGCAGTACTTC.

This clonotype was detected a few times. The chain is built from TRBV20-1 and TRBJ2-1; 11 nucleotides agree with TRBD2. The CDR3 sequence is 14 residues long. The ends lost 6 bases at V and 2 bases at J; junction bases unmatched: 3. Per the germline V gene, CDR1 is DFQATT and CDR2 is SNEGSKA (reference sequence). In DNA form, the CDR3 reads TGCAGTGCAGGGACTAGCGGTACCTACAATGAGCAGTTCTTC. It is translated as CSAGTSGTYNEQFF.

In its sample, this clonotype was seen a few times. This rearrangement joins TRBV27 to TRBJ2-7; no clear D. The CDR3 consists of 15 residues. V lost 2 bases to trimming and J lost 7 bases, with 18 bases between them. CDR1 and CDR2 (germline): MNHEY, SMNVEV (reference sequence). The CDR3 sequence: CASSLLSGPMLEQYF. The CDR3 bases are TGTGCCAGCAGTTTACTCTCAGGACCCATGCTGGAGCAGTACTTC.

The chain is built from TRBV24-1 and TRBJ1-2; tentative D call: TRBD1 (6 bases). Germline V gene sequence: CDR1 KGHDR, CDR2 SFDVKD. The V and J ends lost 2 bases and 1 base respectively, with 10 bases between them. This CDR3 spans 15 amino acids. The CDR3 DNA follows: TGTGCCACCAGTGATTGGGACACTGATAACTATGGCTACACCTTC. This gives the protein CATSDWDTDNYGYTF.

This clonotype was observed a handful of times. The CDR3 sequence: CSAIAPGRPNEQFF. The CDR3 DNA follows: TGCAGTGCTATAGCCCCTGGCAGGCCGAACGAGCAGTTCTTC. The chain is built from TRBV20-1 and TRBJ2-1; D unresolved. Germline assignment: CDR1 DFQATT and CDR2 SNEGSKA (reference sequence). The CDR3 covers 14 residues. V lost 4 bases, J lost 10 bases, and 20 bases lay in between.

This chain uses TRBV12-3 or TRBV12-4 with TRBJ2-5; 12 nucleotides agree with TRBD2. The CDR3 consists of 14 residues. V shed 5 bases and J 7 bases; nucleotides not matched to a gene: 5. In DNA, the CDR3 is TGTGCCAGCAGTCCTAGCGGGGGGGCGGGGACCCAGTACTTC. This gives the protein CASSPSGGAGTQYF.

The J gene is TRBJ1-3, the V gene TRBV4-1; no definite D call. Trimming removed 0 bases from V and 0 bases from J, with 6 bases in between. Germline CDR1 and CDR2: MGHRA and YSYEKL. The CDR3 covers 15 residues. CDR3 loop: CASSQDRASGNTIYF. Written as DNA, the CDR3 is TGCGCCAGCAGCCAAGATCGAGCCTCTGGAAACACCATATATTTT.

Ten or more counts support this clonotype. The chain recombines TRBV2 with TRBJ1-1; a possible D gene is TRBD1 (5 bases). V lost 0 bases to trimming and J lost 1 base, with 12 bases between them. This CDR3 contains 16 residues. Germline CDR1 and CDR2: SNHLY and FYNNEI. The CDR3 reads CASSEAGGQGNTEAFF. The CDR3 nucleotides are TGTGCCAGCAGTGAAGCGGGCGGGCAGGGGAACACTGAAGCTTTCTTT.

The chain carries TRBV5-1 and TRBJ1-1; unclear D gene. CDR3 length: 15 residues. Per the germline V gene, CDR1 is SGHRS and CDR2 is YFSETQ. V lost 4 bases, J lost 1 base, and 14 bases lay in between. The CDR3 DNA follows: TGCGCCAGCAGCATTGATGGGGTCGGGAACACTGAAGCTTTCTTT. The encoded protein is CASSIDGVGNTEAFF.